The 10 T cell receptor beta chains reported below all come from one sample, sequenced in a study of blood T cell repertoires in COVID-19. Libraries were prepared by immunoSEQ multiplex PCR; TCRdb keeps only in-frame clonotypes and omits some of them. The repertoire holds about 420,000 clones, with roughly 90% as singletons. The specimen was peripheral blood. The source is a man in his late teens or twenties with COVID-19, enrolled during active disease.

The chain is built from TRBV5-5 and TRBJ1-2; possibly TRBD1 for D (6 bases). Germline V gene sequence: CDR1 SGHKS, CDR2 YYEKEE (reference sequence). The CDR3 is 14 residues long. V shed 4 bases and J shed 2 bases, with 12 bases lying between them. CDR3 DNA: TGTGCCAGCAGCCACAGGGTACCGAACTATGGCTACACCTTC. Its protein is CASSHRVPNYGYTF.

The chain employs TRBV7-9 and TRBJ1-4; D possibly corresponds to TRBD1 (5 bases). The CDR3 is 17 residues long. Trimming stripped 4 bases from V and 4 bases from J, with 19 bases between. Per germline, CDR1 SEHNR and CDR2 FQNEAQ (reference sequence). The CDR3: CASSSVPYRLLNEKLFF. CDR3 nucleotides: TGTGCCAGCAGCTCCGTCCCCTACAGGCTGCTTAATGAAAAACTGTTTTTT.

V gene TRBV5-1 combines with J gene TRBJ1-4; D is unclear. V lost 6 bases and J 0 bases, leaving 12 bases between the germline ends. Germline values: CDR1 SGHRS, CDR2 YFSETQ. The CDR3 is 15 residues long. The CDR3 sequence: CASNRVGSTNEKLFF. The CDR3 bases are TGCGCCAGCAACCGAGTCGGTTCAACTAATGAAAAACTGTTTTTT.

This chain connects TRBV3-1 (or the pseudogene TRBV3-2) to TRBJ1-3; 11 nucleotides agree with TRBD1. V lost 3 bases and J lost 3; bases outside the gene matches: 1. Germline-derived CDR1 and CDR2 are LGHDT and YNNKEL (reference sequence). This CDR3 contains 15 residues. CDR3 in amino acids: CASSQDRGLGNTIYF. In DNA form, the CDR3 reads TGTGCCAGCAGCCAGGACAGGGGGCTTGGAAACACCATATATTTT.

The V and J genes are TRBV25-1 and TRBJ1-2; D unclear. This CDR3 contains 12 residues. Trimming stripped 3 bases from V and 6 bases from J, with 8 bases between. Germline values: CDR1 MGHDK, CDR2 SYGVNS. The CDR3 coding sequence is TGTGCCAGCAGTGAGGCGGCGGATGGCTACACCTTC. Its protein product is CASSEAADGYTF.

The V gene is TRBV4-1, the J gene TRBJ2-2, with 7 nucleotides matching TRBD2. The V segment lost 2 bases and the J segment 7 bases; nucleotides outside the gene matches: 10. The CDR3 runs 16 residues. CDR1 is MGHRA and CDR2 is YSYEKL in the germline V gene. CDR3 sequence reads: CASSQNSGTRGGELFF. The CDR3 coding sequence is TGCGCCAGCAGCCAAAACAGCGGGACCCGCGGCGGGGAGCTGTTTTTT.

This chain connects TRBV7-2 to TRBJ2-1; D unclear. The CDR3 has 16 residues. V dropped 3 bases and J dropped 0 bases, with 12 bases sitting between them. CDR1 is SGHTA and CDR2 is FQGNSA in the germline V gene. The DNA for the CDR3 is TGTGCCAGCAGCTTCGGCAGCGTCAGCTCCTACAATGAGCAGTTCTTC. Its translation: CASSFGSVSSYNEQFF.

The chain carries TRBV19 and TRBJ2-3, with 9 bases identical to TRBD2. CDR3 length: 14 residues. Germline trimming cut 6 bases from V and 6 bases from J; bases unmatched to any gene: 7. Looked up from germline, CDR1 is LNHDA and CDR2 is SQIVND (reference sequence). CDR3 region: CASRASGGSDTQYF. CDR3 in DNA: TGTGCCAGTAGAGCCAGCGGGGGGTCGGATACGCAGTATTTT.

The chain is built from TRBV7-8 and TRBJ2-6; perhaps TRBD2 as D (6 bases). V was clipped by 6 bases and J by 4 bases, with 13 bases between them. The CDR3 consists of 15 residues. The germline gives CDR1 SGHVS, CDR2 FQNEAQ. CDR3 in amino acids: CASSPEGGGANVLTF. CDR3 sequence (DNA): TGTGCCAGCAGTCCCGAGGGAGGAGGGGCCAACGTCCTGACTTTC.

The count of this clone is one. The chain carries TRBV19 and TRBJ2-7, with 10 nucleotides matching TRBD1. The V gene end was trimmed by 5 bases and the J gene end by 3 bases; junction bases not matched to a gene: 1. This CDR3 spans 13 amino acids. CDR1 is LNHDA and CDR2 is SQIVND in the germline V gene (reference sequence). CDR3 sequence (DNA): TGTGCCAGTAGTGACAGGGGGCACTACGAGCAGTACTTC. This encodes CASSDRGHYEQYF.